These T cell receptor beta chains were read from a single sample in a study of blood T cell repertoires in COVID-19. Sequencing was performed with immunoSEQ multiplex PCR; in TCRdb, only in-frame clones are kept and a portion is missing. The sample records 200,000 to 250,000 clones, approximately 89% being singletons. Sequencing was done on a sample of PBMCs or T cells enriched from blood (not recorded which). The receptor source for this set is a woman in her 30s who had been exposed to COVID-19. Each CDR3 is given with its conserved first and last residue. Size tells how often a clone was seen (once, few, many) or the class of an expanded clone, and some rows leave it out.

CDR3 | size | V
CASSLDGGEQYF | - | TRBV5-1
CASGPGGSNQPQHF | - | TRBV12-5
CASSLDGEAQFF | - | TRBV7-2
CASSDIAGGHNEQFF | few | TRBV2
CAWSEARNEQFF | - | TRBV30
CASSTQDREERGNQPQHF | - | TRBV19
CASSRQTSGSYNEQFF | - | TRBV19
CASSFEFQGAGETQYF | - | TRBV7-2
CAWSVLSGINEQYF | - | TRBV30
CASSEQWGGRDTQYF | - | TRBV6-1
CAISESELVRELNEQFF | - | TRBV10-3
CASSLLQGLFVNEQFF | - | TRBV7-9
CASSFRGGAGNTIYF | many | TRBV27
CASSLSGLSTEAFF | - | TRBV7-9
CARSPGENLSYNEQFF | - | TRBV5-3
CASSHGGGSSYNEQFF | few | TRBV3-1/TRBV3-2